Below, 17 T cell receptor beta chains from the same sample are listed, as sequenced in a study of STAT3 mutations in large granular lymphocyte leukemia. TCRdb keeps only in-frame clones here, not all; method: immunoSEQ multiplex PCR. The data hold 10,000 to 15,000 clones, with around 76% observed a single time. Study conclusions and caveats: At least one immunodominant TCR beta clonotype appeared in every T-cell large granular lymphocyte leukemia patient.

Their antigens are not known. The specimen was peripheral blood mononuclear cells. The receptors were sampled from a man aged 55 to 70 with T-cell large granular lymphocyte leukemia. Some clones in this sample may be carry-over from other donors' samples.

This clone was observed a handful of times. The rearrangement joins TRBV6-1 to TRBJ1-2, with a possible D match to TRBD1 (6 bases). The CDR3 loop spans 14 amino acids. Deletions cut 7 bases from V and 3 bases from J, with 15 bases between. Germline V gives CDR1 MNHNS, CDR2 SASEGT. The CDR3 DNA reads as TGTGCCAGCAAGTACGGGGGGCTTGACTATGGCTACACCTTC. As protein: CASKYGGLDYGYTF.

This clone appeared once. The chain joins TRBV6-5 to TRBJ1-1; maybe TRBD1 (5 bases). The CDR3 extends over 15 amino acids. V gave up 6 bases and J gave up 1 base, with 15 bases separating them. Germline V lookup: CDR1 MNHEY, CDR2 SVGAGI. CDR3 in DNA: TGTGCCAGCAGCCTAAGCATTCAGGGGAACACTGAAGCTTTCTTT. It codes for CASSLSIQGNTEAFF.

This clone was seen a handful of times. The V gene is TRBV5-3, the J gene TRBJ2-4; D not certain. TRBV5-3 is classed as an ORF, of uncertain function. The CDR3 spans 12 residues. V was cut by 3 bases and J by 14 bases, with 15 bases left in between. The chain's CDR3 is CARSYQPKLKYF. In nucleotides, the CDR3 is TGTGCCAGAAGCTATCAACCTAAGTTAAAGTACTTC.

CDR3 sequence: CASSFSRGNEQFF. CDR3 nucleotide sequence: TGTGCCAGCAGCTTTAGCAGGGGAAATGAGCAGTTCTTC. The rearrangement joins TRBV11-3 to TRBJ2-1; possible D gene TRBD1, 6 bases. V was trimmed by 3 bases and J by 7 bases, leaving 10 bases between them. This CDR3 region has 13 residues. Germline V gene data show CDR1 as SGHNT and CDR2 as YENEEA.

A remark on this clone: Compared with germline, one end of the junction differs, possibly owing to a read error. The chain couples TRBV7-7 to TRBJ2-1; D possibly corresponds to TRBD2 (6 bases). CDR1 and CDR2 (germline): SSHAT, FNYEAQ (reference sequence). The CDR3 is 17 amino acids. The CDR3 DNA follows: TGTGCTAGCAGCCCCGGAGGGGCCACAAATAGGTACAATGAGCAGTTCTTC. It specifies CASSPGGATNRYNEQFF.

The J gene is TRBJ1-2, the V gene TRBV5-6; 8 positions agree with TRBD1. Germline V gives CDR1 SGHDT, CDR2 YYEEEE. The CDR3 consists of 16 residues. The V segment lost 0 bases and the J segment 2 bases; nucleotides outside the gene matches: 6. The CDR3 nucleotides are TGTGCCAGCAGCTTGGGGACAGGGACCCTCAACTATGGCTACACCTTC. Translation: CASSLGTGTLNYGYTF.

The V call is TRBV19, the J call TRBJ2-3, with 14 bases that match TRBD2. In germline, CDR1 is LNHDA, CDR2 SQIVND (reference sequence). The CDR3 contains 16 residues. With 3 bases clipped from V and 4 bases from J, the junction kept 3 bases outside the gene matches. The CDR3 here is CASSIGLAGGADTQYF. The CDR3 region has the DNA TGTGCCAGTAGTATCGGACTAGCGGGAGGCGCAGATACGCAGTATTTT.

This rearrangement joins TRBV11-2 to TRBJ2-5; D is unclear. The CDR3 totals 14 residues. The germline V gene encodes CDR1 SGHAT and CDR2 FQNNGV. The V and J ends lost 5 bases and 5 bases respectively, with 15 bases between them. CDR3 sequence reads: CASSPASRSETQYF. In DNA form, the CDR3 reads TGTGCCAGCAGCCCAGCTTCACGTTCTGAGACCCAGTACTTC.

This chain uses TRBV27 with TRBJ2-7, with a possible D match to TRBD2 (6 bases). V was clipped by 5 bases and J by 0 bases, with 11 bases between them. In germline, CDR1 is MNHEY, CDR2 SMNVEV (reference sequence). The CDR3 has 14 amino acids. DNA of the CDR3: TGTGCCAGCAGTCCACTAGCCCTCTCCTACGAGCAGTACTTC. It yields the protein CASSPLALSYEQYF.

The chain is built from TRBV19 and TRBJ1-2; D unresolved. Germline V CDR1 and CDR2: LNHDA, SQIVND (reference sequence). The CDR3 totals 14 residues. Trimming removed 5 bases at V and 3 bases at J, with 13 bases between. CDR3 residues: CASSPGGFDYGYTF. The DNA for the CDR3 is TGTGCCAGTAGTCCCGGAGGGTTTGACTATGGCTACACCTTC.

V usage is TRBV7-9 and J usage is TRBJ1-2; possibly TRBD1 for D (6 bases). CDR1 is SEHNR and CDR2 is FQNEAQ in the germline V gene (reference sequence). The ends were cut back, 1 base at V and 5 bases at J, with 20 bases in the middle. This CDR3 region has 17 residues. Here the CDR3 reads CASSLGPQTGGGYGYTF. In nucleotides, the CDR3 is TGTGCCAGCAGCTTAGGCCCCCAGACAGGCGGCGGGTATGGCTACACCTTC. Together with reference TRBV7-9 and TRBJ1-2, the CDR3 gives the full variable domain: DTGVSQNPRHKITKRGQNVTFRCDPISEHNRLYWYRQTLGQGPEFLTYFQNEAQLEKSRLLSDRFSAERPKGSFSTLEIQRTEQGDSAMYLCASSLGPQTGGGYGYTFGSGTRLTVV.

In DNA, the CDR3 is TGTGCCAGCAGTATTGCTGGGGGAGGGCTAAACACCATATATTTT. Protein: CASSIAGGGLNTIYF. The chain couples TRBV5-4 to TRBJ1-3; TRBD1 might be the D (5 bases). Germline CDR1 and CDR2: SGHNT and YYREEE (reference sequence). The V end lost 5 bases, the J end lost 6 bases, and 18 bases lay between the germline ends. This CDR3 comprises 15 residues.

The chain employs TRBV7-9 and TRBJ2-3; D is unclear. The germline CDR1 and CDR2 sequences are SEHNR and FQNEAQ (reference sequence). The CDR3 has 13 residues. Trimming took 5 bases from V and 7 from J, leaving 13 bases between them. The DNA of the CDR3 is TGTGCCAGCAGCCTGGACGGGCTGAATACGCAGTATTTT. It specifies CASSLDGLNTQYF.

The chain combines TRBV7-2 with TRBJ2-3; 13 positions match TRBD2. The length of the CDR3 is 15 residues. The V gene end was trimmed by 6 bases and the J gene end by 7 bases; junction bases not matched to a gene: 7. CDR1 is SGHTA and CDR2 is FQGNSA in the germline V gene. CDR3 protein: CASRNGLAGVYTQYF. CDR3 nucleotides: TGTGCCAGCAGGAATGGACTAGCGGGAGTATATACGCAGTATTTT.

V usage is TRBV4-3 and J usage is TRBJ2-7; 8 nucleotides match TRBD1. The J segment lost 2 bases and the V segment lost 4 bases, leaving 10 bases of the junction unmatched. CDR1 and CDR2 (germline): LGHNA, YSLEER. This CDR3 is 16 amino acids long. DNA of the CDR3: TGCGCCAGCAGCCCTGAACGCGGGACAGGCCCCTACGAGCAGTACTTC. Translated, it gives CASSPERGTGPYEQYF.

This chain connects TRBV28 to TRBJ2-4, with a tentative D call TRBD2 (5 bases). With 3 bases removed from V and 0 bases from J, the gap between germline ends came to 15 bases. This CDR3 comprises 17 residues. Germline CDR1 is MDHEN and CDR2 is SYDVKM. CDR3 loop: CASSLDSVILAKNIQYF. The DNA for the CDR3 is TGTGCCAGCAGTTTGGACTCGGTAATACTAGCCAAAAACATTCAGTACTTC.

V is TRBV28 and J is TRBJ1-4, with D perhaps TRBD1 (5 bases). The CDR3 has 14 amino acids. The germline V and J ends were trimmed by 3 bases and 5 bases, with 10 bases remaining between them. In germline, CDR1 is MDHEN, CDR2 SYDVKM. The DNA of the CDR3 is TGTGCCAGCAGTTTGACTGGGGCGAATGAAAAACTGTTTTTT. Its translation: CASSLTGANEKLFF.